The clone carrying this T cell receptor beta chain was counted only a few times. Sequencing used immunoSEQ multiplex PCR; TCRdb keeps in-frame clones, though not all of them. The profile shows some 120,000 clones, roughly 90% of them singletons. The entry originates in a study of blood T cell repertoires in COVID-19. Across the study: Sample material is recorded as cDNA or gDNA derived from T cells, B-cell-depleted T cells, or PBMCs.

The CDR3 spans 13 residues. CDR1 is SGDLS, CDR2 YYNGEE, per germline. Trimming took off 6 bases at V and 4 bases at J, with 11 bases between the two ends. The specimen was peripheral blood. The clonotype originates from a woman older than 75 with acute or convalescent COVID-19. The V call is TRBV9, the J call TRBJ2-1; tentative D call: TRBD2 (6 bases). The chain's CDR3 is CASTGGGYNEQFF. In nucleotides, the CDR3 is TGTGCCAGCACAGGTGGGGGGTACAATGAGCAGTTCTTC. The complete variable domain, with remaining parts taken from reference TRBV9 and TRBJ2-1, reads DSGVTQTPKHLITATGQRVTLRCSPRSGDLSVYWYQQSLDQGLQFLIQYYNGEERAKGNILERFSAQQFPDLHSELNLSSLELGDSALYFCASTGGGYNEQFFGPGTRLTVL.